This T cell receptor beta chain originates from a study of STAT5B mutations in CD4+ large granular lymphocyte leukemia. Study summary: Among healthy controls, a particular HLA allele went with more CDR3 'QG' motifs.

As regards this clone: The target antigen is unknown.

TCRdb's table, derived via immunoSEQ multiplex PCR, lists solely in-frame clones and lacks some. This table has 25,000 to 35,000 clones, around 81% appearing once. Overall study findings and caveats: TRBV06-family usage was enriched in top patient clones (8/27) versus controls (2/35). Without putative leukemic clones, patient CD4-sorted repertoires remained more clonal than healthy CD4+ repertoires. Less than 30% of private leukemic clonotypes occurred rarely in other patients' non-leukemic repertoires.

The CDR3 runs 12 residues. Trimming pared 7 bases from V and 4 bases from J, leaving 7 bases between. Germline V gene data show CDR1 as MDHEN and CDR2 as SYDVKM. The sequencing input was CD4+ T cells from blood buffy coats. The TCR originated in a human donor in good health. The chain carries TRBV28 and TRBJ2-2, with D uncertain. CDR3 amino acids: CASTQSTGELFF. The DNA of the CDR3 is TGTGCCAGCACCCAGAGCACCGGGGAGCTGTTTTTT.